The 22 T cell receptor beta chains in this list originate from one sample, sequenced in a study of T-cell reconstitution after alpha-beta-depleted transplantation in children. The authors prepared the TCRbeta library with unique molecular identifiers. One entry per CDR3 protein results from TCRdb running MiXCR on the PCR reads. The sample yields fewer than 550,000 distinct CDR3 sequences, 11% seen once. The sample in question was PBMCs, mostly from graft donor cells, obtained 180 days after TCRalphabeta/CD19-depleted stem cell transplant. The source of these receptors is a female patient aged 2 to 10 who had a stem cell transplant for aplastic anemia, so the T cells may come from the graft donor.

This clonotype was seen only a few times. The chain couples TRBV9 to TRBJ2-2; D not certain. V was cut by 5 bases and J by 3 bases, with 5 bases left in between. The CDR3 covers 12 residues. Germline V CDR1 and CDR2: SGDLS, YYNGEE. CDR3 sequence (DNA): TGTGCCAGCAGTGTTTACACCGGGGAGCTGTTTTTT. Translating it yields CASSVYTGELFF.

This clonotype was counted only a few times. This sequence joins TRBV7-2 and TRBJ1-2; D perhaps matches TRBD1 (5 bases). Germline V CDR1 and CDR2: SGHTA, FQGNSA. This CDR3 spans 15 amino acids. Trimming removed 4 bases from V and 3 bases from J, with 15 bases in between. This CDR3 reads CASSSSPKGHYGYTF. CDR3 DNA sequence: TGTGCCAGCAGCTCCTCGCCGAAGGGACACTATGGCTACACCTTC.

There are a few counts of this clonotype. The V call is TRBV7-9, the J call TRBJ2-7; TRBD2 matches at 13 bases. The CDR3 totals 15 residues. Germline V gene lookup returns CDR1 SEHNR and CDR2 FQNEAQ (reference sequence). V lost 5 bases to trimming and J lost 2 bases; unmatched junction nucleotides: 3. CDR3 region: CASSRGTSGAYEQYF. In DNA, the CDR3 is TGTGCCAGCAGCAGGGGGACTAGCGGGGCCTACGAGCAGTACTTC.

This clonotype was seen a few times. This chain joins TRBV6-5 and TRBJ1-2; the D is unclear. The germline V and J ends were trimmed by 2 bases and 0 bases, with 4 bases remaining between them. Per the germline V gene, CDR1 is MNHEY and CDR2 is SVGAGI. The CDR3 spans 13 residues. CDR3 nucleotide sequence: TGTGCCAGCAGTTACGAGGCTAACTATGGCTACACCTTC. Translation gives CASSYEANYGYTF.

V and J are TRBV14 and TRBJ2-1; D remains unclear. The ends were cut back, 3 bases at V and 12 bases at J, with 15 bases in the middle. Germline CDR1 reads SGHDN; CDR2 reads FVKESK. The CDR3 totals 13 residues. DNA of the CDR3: TGTGCCAGCAGCCACCCCTACTCGTTAGGGCAGTTCTTC. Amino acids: CASSHPYSLGQFF.

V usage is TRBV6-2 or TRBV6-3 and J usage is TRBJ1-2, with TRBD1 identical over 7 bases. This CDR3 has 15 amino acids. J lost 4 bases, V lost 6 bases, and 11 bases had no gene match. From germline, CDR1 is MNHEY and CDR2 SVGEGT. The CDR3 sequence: CASRVPGQMFYGYTF. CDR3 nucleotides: TGTGCCAGCAGGGTACCGGGACAGATGTTCTATGGCTACACCTTC.

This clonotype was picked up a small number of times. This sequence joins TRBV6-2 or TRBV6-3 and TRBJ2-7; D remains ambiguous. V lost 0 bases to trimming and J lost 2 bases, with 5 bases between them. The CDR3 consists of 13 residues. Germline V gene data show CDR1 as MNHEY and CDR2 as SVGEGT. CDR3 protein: CASSYSITYEQYF. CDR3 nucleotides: TGTGCCAGCAGTTACTCGATCACCTACGAGCAGTACTTC.

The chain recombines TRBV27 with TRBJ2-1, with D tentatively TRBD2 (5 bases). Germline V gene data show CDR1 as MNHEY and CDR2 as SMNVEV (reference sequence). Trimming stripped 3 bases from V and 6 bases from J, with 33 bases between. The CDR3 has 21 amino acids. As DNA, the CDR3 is TGTGCCAGCAGTTTCATAGTCTCGGTTGGGAAAGCGGCCCCCCGGGGCAATGAGCAGTTCTTC. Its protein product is CASSFIVSVGKAAPRGNEQFF.

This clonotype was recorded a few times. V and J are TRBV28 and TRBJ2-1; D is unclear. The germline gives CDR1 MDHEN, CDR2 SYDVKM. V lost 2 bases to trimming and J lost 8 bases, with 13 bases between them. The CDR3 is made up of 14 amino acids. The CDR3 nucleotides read TGTGCCAGCAGTTTAGTGGGTCCCCGGGATGAGCAGTTCTTC. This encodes CASSLVGPRDEQFF. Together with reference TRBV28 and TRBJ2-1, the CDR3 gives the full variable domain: DVKVTQSSRYLVKRTGEKVFLECVQDMDHENMFWYRQDPGLGLRLIYFSYDVKMKEKGDIPEGYSVSREKKERFSLILESASTNQTSMYLCASSLVGPRDEQFFGPGTRLTVL.

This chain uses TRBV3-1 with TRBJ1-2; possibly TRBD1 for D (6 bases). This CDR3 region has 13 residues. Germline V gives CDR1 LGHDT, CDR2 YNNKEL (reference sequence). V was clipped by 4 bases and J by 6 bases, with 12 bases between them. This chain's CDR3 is CASSLWQGHGYTF. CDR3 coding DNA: TGTGCCAGCAGCCTGTGGCAGGGGCATGGCTACACCTTC.

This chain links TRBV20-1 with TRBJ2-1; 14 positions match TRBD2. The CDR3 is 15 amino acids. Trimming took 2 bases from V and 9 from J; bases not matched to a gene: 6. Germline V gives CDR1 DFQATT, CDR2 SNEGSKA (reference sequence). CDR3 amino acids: CSARTGTSGRSEQFF. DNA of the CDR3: TGCAGTGCTAGAACCGGGACTAGCGGGAGAAGTGAGCAGTTCTTC.

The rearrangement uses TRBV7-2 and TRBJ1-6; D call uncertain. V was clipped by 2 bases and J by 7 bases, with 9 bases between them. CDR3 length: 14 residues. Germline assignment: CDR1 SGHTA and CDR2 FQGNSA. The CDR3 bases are TGTGCCAGCAGCTTAACGGCAGACAATTCACCCCTCCACTTT. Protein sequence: CASSLTADNSPLHF.

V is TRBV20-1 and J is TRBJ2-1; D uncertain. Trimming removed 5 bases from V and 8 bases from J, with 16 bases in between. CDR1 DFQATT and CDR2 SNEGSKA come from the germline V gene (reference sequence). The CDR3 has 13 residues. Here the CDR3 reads CSALLPWEDEQFF. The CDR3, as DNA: TGCAGTGCTCTTTTACCTTGGGAAGATGAGCAGTTCTTC.

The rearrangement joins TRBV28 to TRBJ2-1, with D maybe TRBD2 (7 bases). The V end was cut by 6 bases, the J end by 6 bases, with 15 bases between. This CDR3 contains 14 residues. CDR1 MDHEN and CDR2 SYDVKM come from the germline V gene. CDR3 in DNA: TGTGCCAGCAGCTCGGGGAGGGGGTTCAATGAGCAGTTCTTC. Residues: CASSSGRGFNEQFF.

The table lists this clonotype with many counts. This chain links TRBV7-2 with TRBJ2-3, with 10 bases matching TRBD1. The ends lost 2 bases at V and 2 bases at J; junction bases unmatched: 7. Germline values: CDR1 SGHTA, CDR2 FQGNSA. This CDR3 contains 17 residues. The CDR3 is CASSLPRGQGITDTQYF. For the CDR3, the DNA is TGTGCCAGCAGCTTACCGCGGGGACAGGGGATCACAGATACGCAGTATTTT.

DNA for the CDR3: TGTGCCAGCAGCCCTAGAGAGAGCCGAGGGTTCTTGCGGGGGGAGACCCAGTACTTC. Translation gives CASSPRESRGFLRGETQYF. The rearrangement links TRBV12-3 or TRBV12-4 to TRBJ2-5, with 7 bases that match TRBD2. Trimming took 6 bases from V and 5 from J; bases not matched to a gene: 24. The CDR3 loop spans 19 amino acids.

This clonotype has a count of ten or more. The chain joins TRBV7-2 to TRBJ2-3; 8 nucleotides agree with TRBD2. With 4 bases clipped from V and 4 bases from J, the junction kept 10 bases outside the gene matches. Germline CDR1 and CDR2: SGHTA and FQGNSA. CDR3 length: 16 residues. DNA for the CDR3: TGTGCCAGCAGCTCCGGGGTAGCGGGGACCTCAGATACGCAGTATTTT. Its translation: CASSSGVAGTSDTQYF.

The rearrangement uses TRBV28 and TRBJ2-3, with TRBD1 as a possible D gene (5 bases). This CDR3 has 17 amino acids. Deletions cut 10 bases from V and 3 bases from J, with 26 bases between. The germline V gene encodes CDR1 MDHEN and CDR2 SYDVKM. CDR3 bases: TGTGCCACCCGATTTGGGGCCTCCTCTGTCAGAACAGATACGCAGTATTTT. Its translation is CATRFGASSVRTDTQYF. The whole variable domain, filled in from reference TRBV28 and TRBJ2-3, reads DVKVTQSSRYLVKRTGEKVFLECVQDMDHENMFWYRQDPGLGLRLIYFSYDVKMKEKGDIPEGYSVSREKKERFSLILESASTNQTSMYLCATRFGASSVRTDTQYFGPGTRLTVL.

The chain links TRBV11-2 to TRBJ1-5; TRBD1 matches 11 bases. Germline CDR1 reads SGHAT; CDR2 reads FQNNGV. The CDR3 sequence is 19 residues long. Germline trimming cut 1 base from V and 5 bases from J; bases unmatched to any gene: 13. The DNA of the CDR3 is TGTGCCAGCAGCTTAGTTCAGAGGACAGGGGGCGTAGGATATCAGCCCCAGCATTTT. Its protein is CASSLVQRTGGVGYQPQHF. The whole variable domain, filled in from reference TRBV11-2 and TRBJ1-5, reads EAGVAQSPRYKIIEKRQSVAFWCNPISGHATLYWYQQILGQGPKLLIQFQNNGVVDDSQLPKDRFSAERLKGVDSTLKIQPAKLEDSAVYLCASSLVQRTGGVGYQPQHFGDGTRLSIL.

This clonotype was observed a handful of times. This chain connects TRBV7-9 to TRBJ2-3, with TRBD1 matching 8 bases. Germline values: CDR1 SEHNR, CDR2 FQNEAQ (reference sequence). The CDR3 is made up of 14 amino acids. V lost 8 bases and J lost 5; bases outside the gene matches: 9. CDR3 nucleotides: TGTGCCAGCTTGCCGGGACAGGCTGGAGATACGCAGTATTTT. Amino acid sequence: CASLPGQAGDTQYF.

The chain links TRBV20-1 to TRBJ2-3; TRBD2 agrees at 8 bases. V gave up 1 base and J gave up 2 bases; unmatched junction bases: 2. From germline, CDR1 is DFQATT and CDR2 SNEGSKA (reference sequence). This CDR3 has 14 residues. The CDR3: CSARVLADTDTQYF. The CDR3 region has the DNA TGCAGTGCTAGAGTACTAGCGGACACAGATACGCAGTATTTT.

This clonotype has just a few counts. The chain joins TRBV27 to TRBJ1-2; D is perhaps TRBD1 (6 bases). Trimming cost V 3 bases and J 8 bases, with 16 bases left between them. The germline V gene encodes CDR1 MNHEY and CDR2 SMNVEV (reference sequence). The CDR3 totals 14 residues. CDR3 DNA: TGTGCCAGCAGTTTCGCGGGGGCGGTGGACGGCTACACCTTC. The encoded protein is CASSFAGAVDGYTF.